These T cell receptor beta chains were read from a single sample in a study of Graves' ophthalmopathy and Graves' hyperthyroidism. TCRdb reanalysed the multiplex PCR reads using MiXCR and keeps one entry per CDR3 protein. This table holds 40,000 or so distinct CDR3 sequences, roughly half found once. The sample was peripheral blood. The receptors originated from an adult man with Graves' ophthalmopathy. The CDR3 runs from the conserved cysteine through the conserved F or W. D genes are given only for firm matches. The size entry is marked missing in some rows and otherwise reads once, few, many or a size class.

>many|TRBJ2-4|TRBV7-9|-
TGTGCCAGCAGCTCTTGGACAGACCAACTAGCCAAAAACATTCAGTACTTC
CASSSWTDQLAKNIQYF
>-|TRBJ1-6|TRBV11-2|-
TGTGCCAGCAGCCGTCGGACAGTTCATAATTCACCCCTCCACTTT
CASSRRTVHNSPLHF
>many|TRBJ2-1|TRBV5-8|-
TGTGCCAGCAGCCCGGCCGGGGGCCCCTACAATGAGCAGTTCTTC
CASSPAGGPYNEQFF
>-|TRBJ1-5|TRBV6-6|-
TGTGCCAGCAGCCCTTCGACAGGAAGGTGGAACAATCAGCCCCAGCATTTT
CASSPSTGRWNNQPQHF
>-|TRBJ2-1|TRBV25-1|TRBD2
TGTGCCAGCAGTGACGGTCTAGCGGGGGGGATTGAGCAGTTCTTC
CASSDGLAGGIEQFF
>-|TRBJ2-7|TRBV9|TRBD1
TGTGGCAGCAGCCCACACGGGGCAGGGGGAGAGCAGTACTTC
CGSSPHGAGGEQYF
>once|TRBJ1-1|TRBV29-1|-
TGCAGCGTTGAGGGGGCGCGAGGGATCACTGAAGCTTTCTTT
CSVEGARGITEAFF
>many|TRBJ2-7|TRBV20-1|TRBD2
TGCAGTGCCCCCCCAACGCTAGCGGGATACTTTTACTCCTACGAGCAGTACTTC
CSAPPTLAGYFYSYEQYF
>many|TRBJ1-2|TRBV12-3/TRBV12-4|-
TGTGCCAGCAGTTACGCGGGGGCGGGGCACTATGGCTACACCTTC
CASSYAGAGHYGYTF
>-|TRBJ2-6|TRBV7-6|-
TGTGCCAGCAGCGGGGCCGGGATCTCTGGGGCCAACGTCCTGACTTTC
CASSGAGISGANVLTF
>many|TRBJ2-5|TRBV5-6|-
TGTGCCAGCAGCTGGACCCAAGAGACCCAGTACTTC
CASSWTQETQYF
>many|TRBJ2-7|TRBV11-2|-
TGTGCCAGCAGCTCAAAACTAGCTAACTCCTACGAGCAGTACTTC
CASSSKLANSYEQYF
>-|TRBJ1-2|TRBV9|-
TGTGCTAGCAGAGAACAGGTCCGGCTCAGTGGCTACACCTTC
CASREQVRLSGYTF
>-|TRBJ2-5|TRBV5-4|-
TGTGCCAGCAGCTTAGGGCTGCGCCCGGAGACCCAGTACTTC
CASSLGLRPETQYF
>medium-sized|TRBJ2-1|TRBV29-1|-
TGCAGCGTTGAAAGTGGGTACAATGAGCAGTTCTTC
CSVESGYNEQFF
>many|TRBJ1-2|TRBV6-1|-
TGTGCCAGCAGTGAATCCGTCTGGCCCGGCTACACCTTC
CASSESVWPGYTF
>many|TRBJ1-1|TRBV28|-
TGTGCCAGCAGGAGGGCAGGGTCTGCTTTCTTT
CASRRAGSAFF
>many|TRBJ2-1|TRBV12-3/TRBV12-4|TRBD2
TGTGCCAGCAGTCCGACCGGGACTAGCGGCTACAATGAGCAGTTCTTC
CASSPTGTSGYNEQFF
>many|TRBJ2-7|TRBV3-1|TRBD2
TGTGCCAGCAGCCCCCTGAGCGGGGGATTCCGGGAGCAGTACTTC
CASSPLSGGFREQYF
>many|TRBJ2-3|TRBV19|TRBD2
TGTGCCAGTAGTATAAGACTAGCGGGAGAGGGCGGCACAGATACGCAGTATTTT
CASSIRLAGEGGTDTQYF
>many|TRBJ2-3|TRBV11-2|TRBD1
TGTGCCAGCAGCTCGGGACAGGGTCACTCTCCTAGCACAGATACGCAGTATTTT
CASSSGQGHSPSTDTQYF
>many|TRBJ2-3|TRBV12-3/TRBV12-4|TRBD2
TGTGCCAGCAGTCTAGCGGAAAGCTACACAGATACGCAGTATTTT
CASSLAESYTDTQYF
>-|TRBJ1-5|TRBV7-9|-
TGTGCCAGCAGTGCTAGAGATCCCGGACAGACCTATCAGCCCCAGCATTTT
CASSARDPGQTYQPQHF
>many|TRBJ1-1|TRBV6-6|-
TGTGCCAGCAGCTCGGTGGGAATGAACACTGAAGCTTTCTTT
CASSSVGMNTEAFF
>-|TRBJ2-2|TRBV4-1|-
TGCGCCAGCAGCCAGCCCACAGGCAACCTGAGGACCGGGGAGCTGTTTTTT
CASSQPTGNLRTGELFF
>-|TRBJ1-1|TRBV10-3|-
TGTGCCATCAAGAGGCCACGGGACACTGAAGCTTTCTTT
CAIKRPRDTEAFF
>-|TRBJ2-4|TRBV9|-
TGTGCCAGCAGTCGCAGGGGTTCGGGCTCTGGAAACATTCAGTACTTC
CASSRRGSGSGNIQYF
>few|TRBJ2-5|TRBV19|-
TGTGCCAGTAGTGCTTCAACCGTTCTCCAAGAGACCCAGTACTTC
CASSASTVLQETQYF
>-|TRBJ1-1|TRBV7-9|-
TGTGCCAGCAGCTTAGTGGGCAGGGGGAACACTGAAGCTTTCTTT
CASSLVGRGNTEAFF
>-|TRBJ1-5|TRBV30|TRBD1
TGTGTCCTGGAGTCCTCCGACAGGGGGCTTCAGCCCCAGCATTTT
CVLESSDRGLQPQHF
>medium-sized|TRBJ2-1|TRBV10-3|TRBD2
TGTGCCATCGCCCCCGGGACTAGCGGGGGATACAATGAGCAGTTCTTC
CAIAPGTSGGYNEQFF
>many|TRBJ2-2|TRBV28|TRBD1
TGTGCCAGCAGCCCTCACCGGGACAGGAACACCGGGGAGCTGTTTTTT
CASSPHRDRNTGELFF
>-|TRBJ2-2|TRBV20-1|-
TGCAGTGCTAGTCCAGGGACAGGGGAGCTGTTTTTT
CSASPGTGELFF
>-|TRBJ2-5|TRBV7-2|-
TGTGCCAGCAGCCCCCGGAGGACCCAGTACTTC
CASSPRRTQYF
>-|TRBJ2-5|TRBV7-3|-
TGCGCCAGCAGCTCCCGGGGCTTCCAAGAGACCCAGTACTTC
CASSSRGFQETQYF
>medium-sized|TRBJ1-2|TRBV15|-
TGTGCCACCAGCAGAGCTTTGGGGGGTGGCTACACCTTC
CATSRALGGGYTF
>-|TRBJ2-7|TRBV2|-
TGTGCCAGCAGGTGGGGGGGGCAGGCAGGCTACGAGCAGTACTTC
CASRWGGQAGYEQYF
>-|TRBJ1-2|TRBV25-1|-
TGTGCCAGCAGTGAAAATACAGGTATGTATGGCTACACCTTC
CASSENTGMYGYTF
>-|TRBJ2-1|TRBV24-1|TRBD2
TGTGCCACCAGTGATTTGGACAGCGGGAAAGAGCAGTTCTTC
CATSDLDSGKEQFF
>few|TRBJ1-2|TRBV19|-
TGTGCCAGTACCGATGCAGGGTTCTTCTATGGCTACACCTTC
CASTDAGFFYGYTF
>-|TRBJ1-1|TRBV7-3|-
TGTGCCAGCAGTCGGACTAGCGGGTTCGACGCTTTCTTT
CASSRTSGFDAFF
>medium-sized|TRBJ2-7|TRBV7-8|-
TGTGCCAGCAGCTTAGAGATCCCCTACGAGCAGTACTTC
CASSLEIPYEQYF
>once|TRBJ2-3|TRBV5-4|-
TGCGCCAGCGCGGGCAAATCGGTAGCAGATACGCAGTATTTT
CASAGKSVADTQYF
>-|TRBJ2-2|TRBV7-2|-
TGTGCCAGCAGCCTACTCTGGGATAACGGGGAGCTGTTTTTT
CASSLLWDNGELFF
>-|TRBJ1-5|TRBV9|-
TGTGCCAGCAGCGTCCAATCGACAGGTAGCAATCAGCCCCAGCATTTT
CASSVQSTGSNQPQHF
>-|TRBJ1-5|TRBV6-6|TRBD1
TGTGCCAGCAGCTACCGACAGGGTTCGCGGTGGAATCAGCCCCAGCATTTT
CASSYRQGSRWNQPQHF